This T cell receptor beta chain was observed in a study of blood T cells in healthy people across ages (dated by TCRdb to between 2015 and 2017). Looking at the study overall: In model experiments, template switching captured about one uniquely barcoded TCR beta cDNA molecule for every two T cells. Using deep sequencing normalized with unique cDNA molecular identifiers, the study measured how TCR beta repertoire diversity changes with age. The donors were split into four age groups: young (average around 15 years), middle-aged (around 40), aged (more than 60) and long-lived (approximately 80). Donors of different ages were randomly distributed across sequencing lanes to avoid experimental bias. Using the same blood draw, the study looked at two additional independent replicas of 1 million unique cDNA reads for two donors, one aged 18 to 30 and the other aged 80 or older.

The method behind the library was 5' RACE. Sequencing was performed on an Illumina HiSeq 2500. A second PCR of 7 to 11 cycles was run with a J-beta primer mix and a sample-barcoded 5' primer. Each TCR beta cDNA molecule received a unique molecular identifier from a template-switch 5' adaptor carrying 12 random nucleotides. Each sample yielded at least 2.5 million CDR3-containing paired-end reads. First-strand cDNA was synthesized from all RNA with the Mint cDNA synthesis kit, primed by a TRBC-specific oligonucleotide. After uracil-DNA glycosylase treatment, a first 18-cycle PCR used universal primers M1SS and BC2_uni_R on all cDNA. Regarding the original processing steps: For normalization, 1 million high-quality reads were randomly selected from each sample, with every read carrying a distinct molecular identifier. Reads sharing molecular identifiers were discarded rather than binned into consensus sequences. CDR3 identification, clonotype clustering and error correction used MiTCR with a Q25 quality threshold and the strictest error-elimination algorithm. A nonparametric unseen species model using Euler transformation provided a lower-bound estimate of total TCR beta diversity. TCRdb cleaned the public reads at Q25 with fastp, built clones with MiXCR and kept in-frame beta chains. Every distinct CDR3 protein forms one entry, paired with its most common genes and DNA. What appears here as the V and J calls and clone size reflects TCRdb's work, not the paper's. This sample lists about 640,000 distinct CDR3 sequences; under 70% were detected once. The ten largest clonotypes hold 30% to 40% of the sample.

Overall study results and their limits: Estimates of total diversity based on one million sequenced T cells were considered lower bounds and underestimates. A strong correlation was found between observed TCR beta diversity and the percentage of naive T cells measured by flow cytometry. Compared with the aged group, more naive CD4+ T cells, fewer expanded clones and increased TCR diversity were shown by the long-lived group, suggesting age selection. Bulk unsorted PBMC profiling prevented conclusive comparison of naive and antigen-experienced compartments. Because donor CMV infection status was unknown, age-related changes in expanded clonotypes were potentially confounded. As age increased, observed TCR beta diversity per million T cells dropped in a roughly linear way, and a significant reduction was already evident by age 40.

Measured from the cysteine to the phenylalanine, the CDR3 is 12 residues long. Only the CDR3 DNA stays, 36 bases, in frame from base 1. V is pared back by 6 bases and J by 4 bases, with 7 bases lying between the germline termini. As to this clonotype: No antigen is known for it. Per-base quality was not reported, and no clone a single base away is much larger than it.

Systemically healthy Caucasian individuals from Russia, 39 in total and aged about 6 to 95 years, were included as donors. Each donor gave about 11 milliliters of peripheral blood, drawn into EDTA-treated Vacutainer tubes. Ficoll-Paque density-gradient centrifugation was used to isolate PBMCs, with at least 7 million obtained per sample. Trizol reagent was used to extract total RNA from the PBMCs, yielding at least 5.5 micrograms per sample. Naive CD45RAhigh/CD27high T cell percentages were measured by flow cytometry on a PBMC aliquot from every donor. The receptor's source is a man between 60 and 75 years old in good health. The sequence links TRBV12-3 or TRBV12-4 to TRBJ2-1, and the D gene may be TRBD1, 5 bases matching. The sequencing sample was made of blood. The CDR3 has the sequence CASRTVYNEQFF. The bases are TGTGCCAGCAGGACAGTGTACAATGAGCAGTTCTTC.